Described below is a single TCR beta chain sequence and its context. These data come from a study of PD-L1 blockade in urothelial cancer. Trimming removed 3 bases at V and 8 bases at J, with 13 bases between. CDR3 length equals 14 residues. CDR1 SGHDN and CDR2 FVKESK come from the germline V gene. Clones were read by immunoSEQ multiplex PCR, and TCRdb kept only the in-frame ones, dropping some. In the table there are approximately 46,000 clones, roughly 80% of which are singletons. The chain recombines TRBV14 with TRBJ1-4; TRBD1 might be the D (5 bases). The sequence derives from a man aged 65 to 85 with urothelial cancer. The sample was PBMCs, taken around atezolizumab (anti-PD-L1) treatment. CDR3 in DNA: TGTGCCAGCAGCCACCTAGCAGGGAGGGAAAAACTGTTTTTT. This codes for CASSHLAGREKLFF. Combining the CDR3 with reference TRBV14 and TRBJ1-4 gives the whole variable domain EAGVTQFPSHSVIEKGQTVTLRCDPISGHDNLYWYRRVMGKEIKFLLHFVKESKQDESGMPNNRFLAERTGGTYSTLKVQPAELEDSGVYFCASSHLAGREKLFFGSGTQLSVL.